Below, 25 T cell receptor beta chains from the same sample are listed, as sequenced in a study of T cell repertoires in cytomegalovirus infection. MiXCR was run by TCRdb on the reads, yielding one entry per CDR3 protein. The sample contains around 180,000 distinct CDR3 sequences, approximately 30% of which appear only once. Sequencing was carried out using PBMCs. These receptors all come from a human donor in good health (CMV status not recorded). Some clones in this sample may be carry-over from other donors' samples.

The rearrangement joins TRBV4-3 to TRBJ2-6; D call uncertain. Per germline, CDR1 LGHNA and CDR2 YSLEER. The CDR3 is 14 residues long. Trimming removed 0 bases from V and 4 bases from J, with 4 bases in between. The CDR3: CASSQDNGANVLTF. The CDR3 DNA reads TGCGCCAGCAGCCAAGACAACGGGGCCAACGTCCTGACTTTC.

V and J are TRBV29-1 and TRBJ1-2, with unresolved D. This CDR3 contains 15 residues. V was shortened by 0 bases and J by 8 bases, with 19 bases between the two germline ends. Germline CDR1 reads SQVTM; CDR2 reads ANQGSEA. The CDR3 here is CSVEDPRKGFIGYTF. CDR3 in DNA: TGCAGCGTTGAAGACCCCAGGAAAGGGTTTATCGGCTACACCTTC.

The CDR3 protein is CASTDRAGYNEQFF. As DNA, the CDR3 is TGTGCCAGTACTGACAGGGCGGGATACAATGAGCAGTTCTTC. The chain recombines TRBV19 with TRBJ2-1; a weak D match, TRBD1 (7 bases). Trimming took off 7 bases at V and 4 bases at J, with 14 bases between the two ends. Germline V gives CDR1 LNHDA, CDR2 SQIVND (reference sequence). The CDR3 contains 14 residues.

V gene TRBV4-1 combines with J gene TRBJ1-5; the D is unclear. Germline CDR1 and CDR2: MGHRA and YSYEKL. Between the trimmed V and J ends, which lost 1 base and 7 bases, there was a span of 11 bases. The CDR3 runs 14 residues. Here the CDR3 reads CASSQALAGQPQHF. In DNA form, the CDR3 reads TGCGCCAGCAGCCAAGCCCTGGCGGGGCAGCCCCAGCATTTT.

The V and J genes are TRBV29-1 and TRBJ1-1, with D unresolved. The CDR3 has 12 amino acids. Trimming cost V 8 bases and J 4 bases, with 14 bases left between them. Germline loops: CDR1 SQVTM, CDR2 ANQGSEA. This CDR3 reads CSSFSGSTEAFF. The CDR3 DNA sequence: TGCAGCTCCTTCTCGGGGAGCACTGAAGCTTTCTTT.

This clonotype has more than one count but fewer than ten. The chain combines TRBV7-9 with TRBJ1-2; tentative D call: TRBD1 (6 bases). V gave up 5 bases and J gave up 2 bases, with 15 bases separating them. Germline CDR1 and CDR2: SEHNR and FQNEAQ (reference sequence). There are 15 residues in the CDR3. The CDR3 reads CASSIESGANYGYTF. The CDR3 DNA is TGTGCCAGCAGCATCGAGTCAGGGGCCAACTATGGCTACACCTTC.

This sequence joins TRBV20-1 and TRBJ1-2, with 7 bases aligning to TRBD1. J gave up 9 bases and V 3 bases, and 4 bases lay outside the gene matches. Germline-derived CDR1 and CDR2 are DFQATT and SNEGSKA (reference sequence). This CDR3 contains 11 residues. The CDR3 loop reads CSASGTVSYTF. For the CDR3, the DNA is TGCAGTGCTAGTGGGACAGTGAGCTACACCTTC.

In this sample, this clonotype turned up many times. This could be a read error, since a much larger clone is one nucleotide away. The J gene is TRBJ2-5, the V gene TRBV7-2, with D hard to call. With 1 base removed from V and 5 bases from J, the gap between germline ends came to 2 bases. The length of the CDR3 is 11 residues. CDR1 and CDR2 from the germline V gene are SGHTA and FQGNSA. The CDR3 region has the DNA TGTGCCAGCAGCTTAGACGAGACCCAGTACTTC. It yields the protein CASSLDETQYF.

The chain couples TRBV5-7 to TRBJ2-7; D gene uncertain. TRBV5-7 is identified as an open reading frame with a role that is uncertain. The CDR3 runs to 17 residues. V lost 2 bases and J 0 bases, leaving 18 bases between the germline ends. CDR3 protein: CASSLSPPCVVSYEQYF. CDR3 in DNA: TGTGCCAGCAGCTTATCTCCCCCCTGTGTGGTCTCCTACGAGCAGTACTTC.

This clonotype was seen many times. The V gene is TRBV5-4, the J gene TRBJ2-7; 8 nucleotides match TRBD2. The CDR3 covers 14 residues. Germline values: CDR1 SGHNT, CDR2 YYREEE (reference sequence). J was trimmed by 0 bases and V by 4 bases; bases with no gene match: 3. CDR3 nucleotide sequence: TGTGCCAGCAGCCAGGGACTAGTCTCCTACGAGCAGTACTTC. This sequence encodes CASSQGLVSYEQYF.

This clonotype showed up many times. Since the CDR3 does not end with the conserved phenylalanine or tryptophan, this likely comes from a read error. V gene TRBV11-2 combines with J gene TRBJ1-1; a weak D match, TRBD1 (5 bases). V gave up 0 bases and J gave up 1 base, with 9 bases separating them. The length of the CDR3 is 15 residues. The germline V gene has CDR1 SGHAT and CDR2 FQNNGV. DNA of the CDR3: TGTGCCAGCAGCTTAGAGGCAGGGAGGAACACTGAAGCTTTCCTT. Translation gives CASSLEAGRNTEAFL.

This clonotype was detected a few times. The chain couples TRBV7-9 to TRBJ2-4; 7 bases agree with TRBD1. Germline lookup yields CDR1 SEHNR and CDR2 FQNEAQ (reference sequence). Losses at the gene ends were 4 bases for V and 4 bases for J; bases not matched to a gene: 1. CDR3 length: 13 amino acids. DNA for the CDR3: TGTGCCAGCAGCTCGGGACAGAAAAACATTCAGTACTTC. Translating gives CASSSGQKNIQYF. The complete variable domain, with remaining parts taken from reference TRBV7-9 and TRBJ2-4, reads DTGVSQNPRHKITKRGQNVTFRCDPISEHNRLYWYRQTLGQGPEFLTYFQNEAQLEKSRLLSDRFSAERPKGSFSTLEIQRTEQGDSAMYLCASSSGQKNIQYFGAGTRLSVL.

In this sample, this clonotype turned up many times. CDR3: CASSLLGIGTEAFF. CDR3 sequence (DNA): TGTGCCAGCAGCTTATTAGGGATTGGCACTGAAGCTTTCTTT. The chain recombines TRBV7-8 with TRBJ1-1; D call uncertain. The CDR3 is 14 residues long. Trimming removed 2 bases at V and 4 bases at J, with 11 bases between. Germline V lookup: CDR1 SGHVS, CDR2 FQNEAQ.

This clonotype has more than one count but fewer than ten. This chain joins TRBV12-3 or TRBV12-4 and TRBJ2-7; D possibly matches TRBD1 or TRBD2 (5 bases each). CDR3 length: 14 residues. V dropped 3 bases and J dropped 3 bases, with 12 bases sitting between them. The chain's CDR3 is CASSFEAGSYEQYF. CDR3 in DNA: TGTGCCAGCAGTTTTGAGGCAGGGAGCTACGAGCAGTACTTC.

In its sample, this clonotype was seen a few times. The rearrangement links TRBV29-1 to TRBJ2-2, with D uncertain. CDR3 size: 13 residues. Germline CDR1 is SQVTM and CDR2 is ANQGSEA. V was clipped by 7 bases and J by 0 bases, with 9 bases between them. CDR3 nucleotide sequence: TGCAGCGCCATTGACCCGAACACCGGGGAGCTGTTTTTT. Protein: CSAIDPNTGELFF.

In this sample, this clonotype turned up many times. The CDR3 region is CASSHGTGLITDTQYF. As DNA, the CDR3 is TGTGCCAGCAGTCACGGGACAGGGCTTATCACAGATACGCAGTATTTT. The chain is built from TRBV12-3 or TRBV12-4 and TRBJ2-3; 9 bases match TRBD1. The CDR3 totals 16 residues. The ends lost 5 bases at V and 2 bases at J; junction bases unmatched: 8.

This chain joins TRBV20-1 and TRBJ2-1; 7 bases line up with TRBD2. V trimming: 8 bases; J trimming: 12 bases; junction bases outside the gene matches: 13. The germline gives CDR1 DFQATT, CDR2 SNEGSKA (reference sequence). This CDR3 spans 12 amino acids. CDR3 in amino acids: CSQLAEAEGQFF. CDR3 nucleotide sequence: TGCAGTCAGCTAGCGGAGGCGGAGGGGCAGTTCTTC.

This clonotype was seen only a few times. The chain is built from TRBV6-6 and TRBJ1-1, with 9 positions matching TRBD1. Germline lookup yields CDR1 MNHNY and CDR2 SVGAGI (reference sequence). The CDR3 consists of 15 residues. Trimming cost V 4 bases and J 4 bases; bases outside gene matches: 7. CDR3 residues: CASSSDRGGGTEAFF. The CDR3 DNA reads as TGTGCCAGCAGTTCGGACAGGGGAGGGGGCACTGAAGCTTTCTTT.

This clonotype was seen only a few times. The genes are TRBV7-2 and TRBJ1-2; TRBD1 aligns across 9 bases. J was trimmed by 6 bases and V by 3 bases; bases with no gene match: 8. Germline lookup yields CDR1 SGHTA and CDR2 FQGNSA. There are 15 residues in the CDR3. The CDR3 reads CASSFPGQGADGYTF. The CDR3 DNA reads as TGTGCCAGCAGCTTCCCGGGACAGGGAGCTGATGGCTACACCTTC.

This clonotype was seen more than once but under ten times. The chain employs TRBV6-5 and TRBJ2-2; TRBD1 might be the D (6 bases). The CDR3 consists of 13 residues. The V end lost 8 bases, the J end lost 3 bases, and 10 bases lay between the germline ends. In germline, CDR1 is MNHEY, CDR2 SVGAGI. CDR3 amino acids: CASGDIYTGELFF. The CDR3 region has the DNA TGTGCCAGCGGGGACATTTACACCGGGGAGCTGTTTTTT.

This clonotype was counted at least ten times. The chain is built from TRBV7-2 and TRBJ1-3, with D tentatively TRBD1 (5 bases). The CDR3 has 15 amino acids. Germline lookup yields CDR1 SGHTA and CDR2 FQGNSA. Trimming left V 1 base short and J 7 bases short, with 14 bases between. The CDR3 here is CASSLVESGVNTIYF. The CDR3 DNA follows: TGTGCCAGCAGCTTAGTAGAGTCGGGGGTTAACACCATATATTTT.

The table lists this clonotype with a few counts. The DNA for the CDR3 is TGTGCCAGCAGCTCCGGGACACCCAGCACAGATACGCAGTATTTT. Encoded protein: CASSSGTPSTDTQYF. The V call is TRBV7-6, the J call TRBJ2-3; D might be TRBD1 (6 bases). Germline assignment: CDR1 SGHVS and CDR2 FNYEAQ. V was pared by 4 bases and J by 0 bases, with 11 bases between. The CDR3 has 15 residues.

The chain carries TRBV30 and TRBJ2-7, with D perhaps being TRBD1 or TRBD2 (5 bases each). Trimming took 0 bases from V and 6 from J, leaving 12 bases between them. Germline lookup yields CDR1 GTSNPN and CDR2 SVGIG (reference sequence). This CDR3 has 13 amino acids. CDR3 bases: TGTGCCTGGAGTGTACGGGGACGGGGCGAGCAGTACTTC. Amino acids: CAWSVRGRGEQYF.

This sequence joins TRBV4-3 and TRBJ2-1; TRBD1 or TRBD2 may be the D gene (5 bases each). Trimming removed 1 base from V and 4 bases from J, with 26 bases in between. Per germline, CDR1 LGHNA and CDR2 YSLEER. The CDR3 extends over 20 amino acids. The CDR3 protein is CASSQAVSGASFVHYNEQFF. The DNA of the CDR3 is TGCGCCAGCAGCCAAGCTGTTTCCGGGGCCTCCTTTGTCCATTACAATGAGCAGTTCTTC.

The chain recombines TRBV9 with TRBJ1-4; TRBD1 aligns across 10 bases. Germline V gene sequence: CDR1 SGDLS, CDR2 YYNGEE. The V gene end was trimmed by 3 bases and the J gene end by 6 bases; junction bases not matched to a gene: 17. CDR3 length: 19 residues. CDR3 sequence: CASSASPGQGLSVYEKLFF. The CDR3 nucleotides are TGTGCCAGCAGCGCTTCCCCGGGACAGGGGCTTTCTGTTTATGAAAAACTGTTTTTT.